The rows below give T cell receptor beta chains drawn from one sample of a study of OX40 agonist ivuxolimab in advanced cancers. Here immunoSEQ multiplex PCR was the method, and the copy in TCRdb shows in-frame clones only, minus some. The top ten hold roughly 21% of the sample, which has roughly 25,000 clones, about 90% seen once. The specimen was CD4+ or CD8+ T cells sorted from blood, collected in a trial of the OX40 agonist ivuxolimab. The receptors come from an adult with an advanced solid tumor such as melanoma, head and neck, liver or kidney cancer. Both conserved end residues are part of each CDR3. The D gene is left open where the match is weak. Some rows have no size entry. The others give once, few or many, or a class for an expanded clone.

clone size	J gene	D gene	V gene	CDR3 protein	CDR3 DNA
.	TRBJ1-1	TRBD1	TRBV4-3	CASSQDQGVTEAFF	TGCGCCAGCAGCCAAGATCAGGGGGTTACTGAAGCTTTCTTT
.	TRBJ2-7	TRBD1	TRBV7-9	CASSPFSGQESYEQYF	TGTGCCAGCAGCCCTTTTTCGGGACAGGAGTCCTACGAGCAGTACTTC
.	TRBJ2-1	TRBD2	TRBV6-5	CASSYSAGGLNEQFF	TGTGCCAGCAGTTACAGTGCGGGGGGGCTCAATGAGCAGTTCTTC
.	TRBJ1-2	TRBD1	TRBV27	CASSLSITGVANYGYTF	TGTGCCAGCAGTTTATCGATAACAGGGGTGGCTAACTATGGCTACACCTTC
.	TRBJ2-7	.	TRBV21-1	CASSKMRRLAIHEQYF	TGTGCCAGCAGCAAAATGCGTCGGCTTGCCATCCACGAGCAGTACTTC
.	TRBJ2-3	TRBD1	TRBV9	CASSPTGARTDTQYF	TGTGCCAGCAGCCCGACAGGGGCCCGCACAGATACGCAGTATTTT
.	TRBJ2-2	.	TRBV21-1	CASSKTRLTHRIHTGELFF	TGTGCCAGCAGCAAAACGAGACTCACCCACCGAATTCACACCGGGGAGCTGTTTTTT
once	TRBJ2-1	.	TRBV7-6	CASSNSRGMGNEQFF	TGTGCCAGCAGCAATAGTAGAGGGATGGGCAATGAGCAGTTCTTC
.	TRBJ1-2	TRBD1	TRBV4-2	CASSPTGTDNYGYTF	TGTGCCAGCAGCCCAACCGGGACAGACAACTATGGCTACACCTTC
once	TRBJ2-5	.	TRBV18	CASSPQDQETQYF	TGTGCCAGCTCACCACAGGACCAAGAGACCCAGTACTTC
.	TRBJ2-7	.	TRBV6-5	CASSYGGIAEQYF	TGTGCCAGCAGTTACGGGGGGATTGCCGAGCAGTACTTC
.	TRBJ2-1	.	TRBV4-2	CASSPEAGTGSGEQFF	TGTGCCAGCAGCCCAGAGGCGGGGACCGGATCGGGTGAGCAGTTCTTC
.	TRBJ2-5	TRBD2	TRBV7-9	CASSSPTSGRGETQYF	TGTGCCAGCAGCTCCCCGACTAGCGGGAGAGGAGAGACCCAGTACTTC
once	TRBJ1-2	.	TRBV29-1	CSATLEGGNYGYTF	TGCAGCGCTACCCTTGAGGGAGGGAACTATGGCTACACCTTC
.	TRBJ2-7	.	TRBV5-4	CASSFRGDPLWQQYF	TGTGCCAGCAGCTTTCGCGGGGACCCTCTTTGGCAGCAGTACTTC
.	TRBJ2-7	TRBD2	TRBV10-2	CASTDLSGGTYEQYF	TGCGCCAGCACCGACCTTAGCGGGGGGACCTACGAGCAGTACTTC
.	TRBJ1-5	.	TRBV10-3	CAISELDWASNQPQHF	TGTGCCATCAGTGAGTTGGATTGGGCGAGCAATCAGCCCCAGCATTTT
.	TRBJ2-2	.	TRBV7-6	CASSLHRAGELFF	TGTGCCAGCAGCCTTCACAGGGCCGGGGAGCTGTTTTTT
.	TRBJ2-2	TRBD1	TRBV7-9	CASSLRTGETGELFF	TGTGCCAGCAGCCTTCGGACAGGGGAAACCGGGGAGCTGTTTTTT
.	TRBJ1-1	.	TRBV5-1	CASSFGDTEAFF	TGCGCCAGCAGCTTTGGTGACACTGAAGCTTTCTTT
.	TRBJ2-2	.	TRBV30	CAWSPPWDGTGELFF	TGTGCCTGGAGTCCTCCCTGGGACGGCACCGGGGAGCTGTTTTTT
.	TRBJ1-5	.	TRBV28	CASSLRLSLGPTGENSNQPQHF	TGTGCCAGCAGTTTACGGCTATCCCTCGGCCCTACCGGGGAAAATAGCAATCAGCCCCAGCATTTT
.	TRBJ2-7	.	TRBV18	CASSPGWFAEQYF	TGTGCCAGCTCACCCGGCTGGTTTGCCGAGCAGTACTTC
.	TRBJ1-1	.	TRBV14	CASSLQGSEAFF	TGTGCCAGCAGCCTTCAGGGCTCTGAAGCTTTCTTT
once	TRBJ2-3	TRBD1	TRBV4-2	CASSLGQGESDTQYF	TGTGCCAGCAGCCTCGGACAGGGAGAGTCAGATACGCAGTATTTT
.	TRBJ2-1	TRBD2	TRBV4-1	CASSQEEMRLAGLTQFF	TGCGCCAGCAGCCAAGAAGAAATGAGACTAGCGGGATTGACGCAGTTCTTC
once	TRBJ2-1	TRBD1	TRBV6-5	CASTPTGGHEQFF	TGTGCCAGCACTCCAACAGGGGGGCATGAGCAGTTCTTC
.	TRBJ1-1	TRBD1	TRBV7-8	CASSPGQGLNTEAFF	TGTGCCAGCAGCCCGGGACAGGGGCTGAACACTGAAGCTTTCTTT
.	TRBJ1-5	.	TRBV28	CASSSPGRRYSNQPQHF	TGTGCCAGCAGCTCCCCCGGGAGGCGTTATAGCAATCAGCCCCAGCATTTT
few	TRBJ1-5	.	TRBV19	CASTPGGPQSPQHF	TGTGCCAGTACCCCAGGCGGGCCCCAATCCCCCCAGCATTTT
.	TRBJ2-1	TRBD2	TRBV27	CASSSGTSGKYNEQFF	TGTGCCAGCAGTTCCGGGACTAGCGGAAAATACAATGAGCAGTTCTTC
once	TRBJ2-7	.	TRBV19	CASSLRPLPHEQYF	TGTGCCAGTAGCCTAAGGCCCCTGCCCCACGAGCAGTACTTC
.	TRBJ1-1	TRBD1	TRBV6-1	CASSEGTGTTEAFF	TGTGCCAGCAGTGAAGGGACAGGGACGACTGAAGCTTTCTTT
.	TRBJ2-7	.	TRBV6-5	CASISPGIGEQYF	TGTGCCAGCATATCTCCAGGGATTGGCGAGCAGTACTTC
.	TRBJ1-2	.	TRBV4-3	CASSQDGGNYGYTF	TGCGCCAGCAGCCAAGATGGGGGGAACTATGGCTACACCTTC
.	TRBJ2-6	.	TRBV14	CASSHTYSGANVLTF	TGTGCCAGCAGCCATACTTACTCTGGGGCCAACGTCCTGACTTTC
medium-sized	TRBJ2-7	TRBD2	TRBV19	CASSPGLAGVGEQYF	TGTGCCAGTAGCCCAGGACTAGCGGGAGTGGGCGAGCAGTACTTC
.	TRBJ2-5	.	TRBV7-9	CASSLLGNQETQYF	TGTGCCAGCAGCTTATTGGGCAACCAAGAGACCCAGTACTTC
.	TRBJ2-5	TRBD2	TRBV2	CASSPGLAGTQETQYF	TGTGCCAGCAGTCCTGGACTAGCGGGGACCCAAGAGACCCAGTACTTC
once	TRBJ2-7	.	TRBV4-1	CASSQGVRGNHEQYF	TGCGCCAGCAGCCAAGGTGTTAGGGGGAACCACGAGCAGTACTTC